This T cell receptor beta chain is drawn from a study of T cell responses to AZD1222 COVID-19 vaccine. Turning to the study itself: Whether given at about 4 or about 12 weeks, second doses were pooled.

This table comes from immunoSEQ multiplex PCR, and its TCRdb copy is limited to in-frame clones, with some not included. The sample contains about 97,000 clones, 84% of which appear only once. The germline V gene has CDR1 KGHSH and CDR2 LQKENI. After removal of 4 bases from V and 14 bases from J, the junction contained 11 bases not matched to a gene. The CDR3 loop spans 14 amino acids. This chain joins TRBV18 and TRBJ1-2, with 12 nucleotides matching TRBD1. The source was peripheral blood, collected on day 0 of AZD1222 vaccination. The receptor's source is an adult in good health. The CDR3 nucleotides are TGTGCCAGCTCACTAACTCCGGGACAGGGGGCTAATACCTTC. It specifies CASSLTPGQGANTF.